The 28 T cell receptor beta chains below all came from one sample that was sequenced in a study of PD-L1 blockade in urothelial cancer. Time point specified: pretreatment peripheral blood. Here immunoSEQ multiplex PCR was the method, and the copy in TCRdb shows in-frame clones only, minus some. Of 50,000 to 70,000 clones in the sample, approximately 78% are singletons; the top ten hold about 1.6%. Specimen: PBMCs, collected around atezolizumab (anti-PD-L1) treatment. The receptors stem from a man aged 70 or older with urothelial cancer.

The gene calls are TRBV6-1 and TRBJ2-1; D is perhaps TRBD1 (6 bases). The V and J ends lost 10 bases and 5 bases respectively, with 18 bases between them. This CDR3 is 14 amino acids long. CDR1 is MNHNS, CDR2 SASEGT, per germline. DNA for the CDR3: TGTGCCACCGATCTAGGTGGGGGCCACAATGAGCAGTTCTTC. Its translation is CATDLGGGHNEQFF.

This clone was seen only a few times. This chain uses TRBV5-6 with TRBJ1-2; 11 nucleotides align to TRBD1. The CDR3 is made up of 14 amino acids. Per the germline V gene, CDR1 is SGHDT and CDR2 is YYEEEE. Trimming took 3 bases from V and 8 from J; bases not matched to a gene: 6. In DNA form, the CDR3 reads TGTGCCAGCAGCTCGGACAGGGGGCATCACGGCTACACCTTC. As protein: CASSSDRGHHGYTF. Drawing the rest from reference TRBV5-6 and TRBJ1-2, the complete variable domain is DAGVTQSPTHLIKTRGQQVTLRCSPKSGHDTVSWYQQALGQGPQFIFQYYEEEERQRGNFPDRFSGHQFPNYSSELNVNALLLGDSALYLCASSSDRGHHGYTFGSGTRLTVV.

This CDR3 is CASSVQGLGNTIYF. CDR3 bases: TGTGCCAGCAGCGTCCAGGGGTTGGGAAACACCATATATTTT. The chain has TRBV28 and TRBJ1-3; D might be TRBD1 (6 bases). Germline V gene data show CDR1 as MDHEN and CDR2 as SYDVKM. This CDR3 spans 14 amino acids. V was clipped by 6 bases and J by 4 bases, with 13 bases between them.

The rearrangement joins TRBV7-7 to TRBJ2-7, with a weak D call TRBD1 (6 bases). The CDR3 is made up of 15 amino acids. V lost 5 bases and J 5 bases, leaving 19 bases between the germline ends. Germline-derived CDR1 and CDR2 are SSHAT and FNYEAQ (reference sequence). DNA of the CDR3: TGTGCCAGCAGCCCCCGACAGGAGGTGAGCGACGAGCAGTACTTC. It is translated as CASSPRQEVSDEQYF.

J is TRBJ1-2 and V is TRBV7-2; D is unresolved. The germline V gene has CDR1 SGHTA and CDR2 FQGNSA. Trimming left V 1 base short and J 4 bases short, with 4 bases between. There are 12 residues in the CDR3. The CDR3 is CASSLDSYGYTF. For the CDR3, the DNA is TGTGCCAGCAGCTTAGACAGCTATGGCTACACCTTC.

This clone was counted between two and nine times. The J gene is TRBJ2-2, the V gene TRBV6-1; 9 bases are a match to TRBD1. V was pared by 5 bases and J by 3 bases, with 13 bases of the junction left unmatched. CDR3 size: 18 residues. The germline V gene has CDR1 MNHNS and CDR2 SASEGT. CDR3 in DNA: TGTGCCAGCAGTAAAGTGAGGGGACAGGGAGGTGACACCGGGGAGCTGTTTTTT. It encodes CASSKVRGQGGDTGELFF.

V and J are TRBV5-4 and TRBJ2-6; D is uncertain. Trimming left V 0 bases short and J 1 base short, with 14 bases between. This CDR3 comprises 18 residues. Germline-derived CDR1 and CDR2 are SGHNT and YYREEE (reference sequence). In DNA, the CDR3 is TGTGCCAGCAGCTTGGCAACCTACTACCGGTCTGGGGCCAACGTCCTGACTTTC. Residues: CASSLATYYRSGANVLTF.

V gene TRBV28 combines with J gene TRBJ2-1; 13 bases are a match to TRBD2. The CDR3 length is 15 residues. V was pared by 6 bases and J by 5 bases, with 4 bases of the junction left unmatched. The germline V gene encodes CDR1 MDHEN and CDR2 SYDVKM. The CDR3 is CASSPGLAGDNEQFF. The CDR3 DNA reads TGTGCCAGCAGCCCCGGACTAGCGGGAGACAATGAGCAGTTCTTC.

This rearrangement joins TRBV5-1 to TRBJ2-2; D is possibly TRBD2 (5 bases). CDR3 length equals 17 residues. V was trimmed by 0 bases and J by 6 bases, leaving 18 bases between them. Germline V gives CDR1 SGHRS, CDR2 YFSETQ. CDR3 nucleotide sequence: TGCGCCAGCAGCTTGGAATTGACGGCGGACGGGGCCGGGGAGCTGTTTTTT. Protein: CASSLELTADGAGELFF.

The chain recombines TRBV25-1 with TRBJ2-2; 10 bases agree with TRBD2. V lost 2 bases and J lost 2; bases outside the gene matches: 5. The CDR3 loop spans 17 amino acids. Germline assignment: CDR1 MGHDK and CDR2 SYGVNS. As DNA, the CDR3 is TGTGCCAGCAGTGAACAAGCGGGAGGGTTAAACACCGGGGAGCTGTTTTTT. Its translation: CASSEQAGGLNTGELFF.

The chain has TRBV4-1 and TRBJ1-5, with 7 positions matching TRBD1. The V and J ends lost 5 bases and 3 bases, in that order; junction bases with no gene match: 4. This CDR3 contains 14 residues. The germline V gene has CDR1 MGHRA and CDR2 YSYEKL. In DNA form, the CDR3 reads TGCGCCAGCAGCGCGACAGGGAACAATCAGCCCCAGCATTTT. The encoded protein is CASSATGNNQPQHF.

The chain links TRBV5-1 to TRBJ2-1, with 8 positions matching TRBD2. The J segment lost 7 bases and the V segment lost 0 bases, leaving 9 bases of the junction unmatched. The CDR3 is 16 amino acids. The V gene's germline CDR1 is SGHRS and CDR2 YFSETQ. The chain's CDR3 is CASSLEPRGGMNEQFF. In DNA, the CDR3 is TGCGCCAGCAGCTTGGAACCCCGGGGGGGGATGAATGAGCAGTTCTTC.

The rearrangement joins TRBV6-5 to TRBJ2-1, with D unresolved. This CDR3 is 14 amino acids long. V shed 6 bases and J shed 3 bases, with 12 bases lying between them. Germline values: CDR1 MNHEY, CDR2 SVGAGI. CDR3 residues: CASSPSLVYNEQFF. CDR3 bases: TGTGCCAGCAGCCCCTCTCTAGTCTACAATGAGCAGTTCTTC.

The J gene is TRBJ2-1, the V gene TRBV6-5, with TRBD2 matching 10 bases. CDR3 length: 13 amino acids. V lost 6 bases, J lost 8 bases, and 4 bases stayed unmatched. Germline CDR1 and CDR2: MNHEY and SVGAGI. CDR3 DNA sequence: TGTGCCAGCAGAGCGGGAGGGCCTCATGAGCAGTTCTTC. Protein: CASRAGGPHEQFF.

V gene TRBV9 combines with J gene TRBJ2-3; D is unresolved. This CDR3 is built from 16 residues. The V gene lost 0 bases and the J gene lost 2 bases, with 13 bases spanning the gap. CDR1 and CDR2 from the germline V gene are SGDLS and YYNGEE. This chain's CDR3 is CASSVAQTDYTDTQYF. CDR3 in DNA: TGTGCCAGCAGCGTAGCCCAAACAGATTACACAGATACGCAGTATTTT.

The rearrangement joins TRBV5-1 to TRBJ1-1; the D gene is possibly TRBD1 (6 bases). Germline CDR1 SGHRS, CDR2 YFSETQ. There are 15 residues in the CDR3. With 3 bases removed from V and 1 base from J, the gap between germline ends came to 13 bases. The CDR3 reads CASSSKQGGNTEAFF. As DNA, the CDR3 is TGCGCCAGCAGCTCGAAACAGGGCGGGAACACTGAAGCTTTCTTT.

The gene calls are TRBV19 and TRBJ1-5, with 7 nucleotides matching TRBD1. The germline V gene has CDR1 LNHDA and CDR2 SQIVND (reference sequence). V lost 7 bases, J lost 1 base, and 7 bases stayed unmatched. This CDR3 spans 15 amino acids. The CDR3 region is CASNHDRDSNQPQHF. CDR3 nucleotides: TGTGCCAGTAACCACGACAGGGACAGCAATCAGCCCCAGCATTTT.

The chain joins TRBV5-5 to TRBJ2-7, with D possibly TRBD2 on 6 matching bases. The CDR3 consists of 17 residues. V was trimmed by 1 base and J by 0 bases, leaving 17 bases between them. Germline CDR1 and CDR2: SGHKS and YYEKEE (reference sequence). The CDR3 bases are TGTGCCAGCAGCTTGCCCCGCCTAGCGACGACCTCCTACGAGCAGTACTTC. Translated: CASSLPRLATTSYEQYF.

The rearrangement links TRBV5-1 to TRBJ1-3; D gene ambiguous. CDR1 and CDR2 (germline): SGHRS, YFSETQ. The germline V and J ends were trimmed by 0 bases and 5 bases, with 12 bases remaining between them. The CDR3 has 15 amino acids. The CDR3 sequence is CASSLGEGGRNTIYF. CDR3 coding DNA: TGCGCCAGCAGCTTGGGAGAGGGAGGCCGAAACACCATATATTTT.

The chain uses TRBV27 and TRBJ2-5, with TRBD2 matching 9 bases. The CDR3 loop spans 14 amino acids. Germline-derived CDR1 and CDR2 are MNHEY and SMNVEV (reference sequence). V lost 11 bases and J lost 4; bases outside the gene matches: 11. The CDR3 here is CASRLAGSGETQYF. As DNA, the CDR3 is TGTGCCTCCAGGCTAGCGGGATCCGGAGAGACCCAGTACTTC.

This chain links TRBV4-3 with TRBJ2-7, with TRBD2 as a possible D gene (6 bases). The CDR3 totals 15 residues. The V gene's germline CDR1 is LGHNA and CDR2 YSLEER. V lost 3 bases, J lost 4 bases, and 16 bases lay in between. In nucleotides, the CDR3 is TGCGCCAGCAGCCAGGACTATGTTAGGGGATACGAGCAGTACTTC. Translating it yields CASSQDYVRGYEQYF.

The chain carries TRBV18 and TRBJ1-1; D remains unclear. The V gene lost 3 bases and the J gene lost 1 base, with 6 bases spanning the gap. Germline V gene sequence: CDR1 KGHSH, CDR2 LQKENI. The CDR3 spans 13 residues. The CDR3 is CASSPAQNTEAFF. The CDR3 region has the DNA TGTGCCAGCTCACCGGCCCAGAACACTGAAGCTTTCTTT.

The gene calls are TRBV6-5 and TRBJ2-5, with a weak D call TRBD2 (5 bases). Germline V CDR1 and CDR2: MNHEY, SVGAGI. V was trimmed by 10 bases and J by 4 bases, leaving 22 bases between them. The CDR3 is 15 residues long. Here the CDR3 DNA reads TGTGCCACATCTCGTGGCGTCCGGGGTGCAGAGACCCAGTACTTC. Translating it yields CATSRGVRGAETQYF.

The chain recombines TRBV28 with TRBJ2-5; possible D gene TRBD2, 6 bases. The CDR3 sequence is 14 residues long. The ends were cut back, 4 bases at V and 7 bases at J, with 16 bases in the middle. Germline values: CDR1 MDHEN, CDR2 SYDVKM. CDR3 protein: CASSSTGTGGTQYF. The CDR3 nucleotides are TGTGCCAGCAGTTCAACTGGGACCGGGGGGACCCAGTACTTC.

The chain is built from TRBV29-1 and TRBJ1-2, with TRBD1 as a possible D gene (5 bases). Deletions cut 5 bases from V and 6 bases from J, with 13 bases between. The germline gives CDR1 SQVTM, CDR2 ANQGSEA. This CDR3 region has 12 residues. DNA for the CDR3: TGCAGCGTTACAGACAGTTCTAATGGCTACACCTTC. It translates to CSVTDSSNGYTF.

This clone was counted a single time. The chain links TRBV9 to TRBJ2-1, with D perhaps matching TRBD2 (5 bases). Trimming took off 0 bases at V and 5 bases at J, with 18 bases between the two ends. This CDR3 is 17 amino acids long. The germline gives CDR1 SGDLS, CDR2 YYNGEE. In DNA, the CDR3 is TGTGCCAGCAGCGTAGGGGCTAGCCCGTCAGAGCACAATGAGCAGTTCTTC. It encodes CASSVGASPSEHNEQFF.

The V gene is TRBV4-1, the J gene TRBJ1-4; D remains unclear. With 0 bases removed from V and 2 bases from J, the gap between germline ends came to 7 bases. Germline V gene lookup returns CDR1 MGHRA and CDR2 YSYEKL. The CDR3 is made up of 15 amino acids. CDR3 in DNA: TGCGCCAGCAGCCAAGATTCGGGGACTAATGAAAAACTGTTTTTT. This sequence encodes CASSQDSGTNEKLFF.

The chain couples TRBV7-2 to TRBJ1-1, with TRBD1 as a possible D gene (5 bases). The V gene lost 2 bases and the J gene lost 11 bases, with 15 bases spanning the gap. This CDR3 is 13 amino acids long. Germline lookup yields CDR1 SGHTA and CDR2 FQGNSA. In DNA, the CDR3 is TGTGCCAGCAGCTTACTTCTGGGGGGTGAGGCTTTCTTT. This codes for CASSLLLGGEAFF.